This passage covers 6 T cell receptor beta chains from one sample sequenced in a study of blood T cell repertoires in COVID-19. Sequenced by immunoSEQ multiplex PCR; TCRdb stores in-frame clones only, minus some. The table records 75,000 to 80,000 clones, 88% of them present only once. The sequenced sample consisted of peripheral blood. The receptors shown here come from a human donor in a cohort sampled during active COVID-19.

Regarding this clone: The germline gene is not matched at one end of the junction; a read error may be the cause. The chain joins TRBV3-1 (or the pseudogene TRBV3-2) to TRBJ2-3; 8 bases align to TRBD2. Germline V lookup: CDR1 LGHDT, CDR2 YNNKEL (reference sequence). The CDR3 consists of 16 residues. The CDR3 sequence: CTSSQAPGGPTDTQYF. As DNA, the CDR3 is TGTACCAGCAGCCAAGCCCCGGGGGGGCCGACAGATACGCAGTATTTT.

The chain employs TRBV19 and TRBJ1-4; D is possibly TRBD1 (5 bases). The CDR3 totals 15 residues. CDR1 is LNHDA, CDR2 SQIVND, per germline (reference sequence). V was cut by 7 bases and J by 3 bases, with 15 bases left in between. CDR3 in amino acids: CASTRSGGSNEKLFF. The CDR3 region has the DNA TGTGCCAGTACCAGGTCCGGGGGGTCTAATGAAAAACTGTTTTTT.

This clone was picked up a small number of times. The chain couples TRBV10-3 to TRBJ1-1; D is unresolved. V was pared by 11 bases and J by 2 bases, with 12 bases between. This CDR3 spans 12 amino acids. Germline CDR1 and CDR2: ENHRY and SYGVKD. The CDR3 DNA reads TGTGCCTCCAAGGCGGCTAACACTGAAGCTTTCTTT. Translating it yields CASKAANTEAFF.

In this sample, this clone turned up once. V is TRBV7-3 and J is TRBJ2-5; 10 nucleotides agree with TRBD2. After removal of 5 bases from V and 0 bases from J, the junction contained 12 bases not matched to a gene. Germline loops: CDR1 SGHTA, CDR2 FQGTGA. This CDR3 contains 18 residues. CDR3: CASSPRGSGGPYQETQYF. The CDR3 DNA sequence: TGTGCCAGCAGCCCCCGGGGTAGCGGGGGGCCGTACCAAGAGACCCAGTACTTC. Together with reference TRBV7-3 and TRBJ2-5, the CDR3 gives the full variable domain: GAGVSQTPSNKVTEKGKYVELRCDPISGHTALYWYRQSLGQGPEFLIYFQGTGAADDSGLPNDRFFAVRPEGSVSTLKIQRTERGDSAVYLCASSPRGSGGPYQETQYFGPGTRLLVL.

This chain connects TRBV30 to TRBJ1-5, with D possibly being TRBD1 (6 bases). CDR3 length equals 13 residues. V was pared by 5 bases and J by 11 bases, with 19 bases between. Germline CDR1 is GTSNPN and CDR2 is SVGIG (reference sequence). The CDR3 sequence is CAWGGNRAAAQHF. The CDR3 DNA reads TGTGCCTGGGGGGGAAACAGGGCCGCAGCCCAGCATTTT.

The chain carries TRBV5-1 and TRBJ2-7; 10 bases agree with TRBD1. Germline V gene sequence: CDR1 SGHRS, CDR2 YFSETQ. V was clipped by 5 bases and J by 3 bases; unmatched bases: 8. The CDR3 consists of 15 residues. The CDR3 loop is CASRDRDRGFYEQYF. In DNA, the CDR3 is TGCGCCAGCAGGGACCGGGACAGGGGTTTCTACGAGCAGTACTTC.